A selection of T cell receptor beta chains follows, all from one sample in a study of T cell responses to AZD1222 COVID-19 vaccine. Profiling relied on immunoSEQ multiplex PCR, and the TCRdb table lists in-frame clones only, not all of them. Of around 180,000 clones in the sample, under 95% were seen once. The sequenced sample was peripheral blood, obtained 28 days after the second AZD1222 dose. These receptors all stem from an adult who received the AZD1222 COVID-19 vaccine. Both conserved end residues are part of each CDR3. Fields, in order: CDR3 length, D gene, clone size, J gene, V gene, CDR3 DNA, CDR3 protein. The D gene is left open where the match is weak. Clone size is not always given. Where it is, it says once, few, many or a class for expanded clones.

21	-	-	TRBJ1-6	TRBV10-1	TGCGCCAGCAGTGAGTCCGCCAGTGACCGGCCTAATTTCTTCTATAATTCACCCCTCCACTTT	CASSESASDRPNFFYNSPLHF
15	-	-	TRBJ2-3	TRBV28	TGTGCCAGCAGAGCCCCCTTAGGAGGCACAGATACGCAGTATTTT	CASRAPLGGTDTQYF
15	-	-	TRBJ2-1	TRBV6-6	TGTGCCAGCAGTCACCCAGGACAGACGGCCTATGAGCAGTTCTTC	CASSHPGQTAYEQFF
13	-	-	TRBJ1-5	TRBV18	TGTGCCAGCTCACCGCAGGGCAATCAGCCCCAGCATTTT	CASSPQGNQPQHF
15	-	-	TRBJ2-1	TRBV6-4	TGTGCCAGCAGTGACTCTGGCGGGGTCTTAAATGAGCAGTTCTTC	CASSDSGGVLNEQFF
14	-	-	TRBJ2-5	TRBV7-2	TGTGCCAGCAGCTTCATGGGGGAGCGGGAGACCCAGTACTTC	CASSFMGERETQYF
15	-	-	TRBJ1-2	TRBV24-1	TGTGCCACCAGTGAACCCGTCCGGGACAAGTATGGCTACACCTTC	CATSEPVRDKYGYTF
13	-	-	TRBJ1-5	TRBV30	TGTGCCTGGAGTGTTGGGTCGGATGGGCCCCAGCATTTT	CAWSVGSDGPQHF
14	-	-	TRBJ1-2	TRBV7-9	TGTGCCAGCAGCTTAGAGGGGGGCACGTATGGCTACACCTTC	CASSLEGGTYGYTF
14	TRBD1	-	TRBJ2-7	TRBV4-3	TGCGCCAGCAGCCCCGGACAGGCGAGCTACGAGCAGTACTTC	CASSPGQASYEQYF
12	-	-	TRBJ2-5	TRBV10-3	TGTGCCATCAGTGAGTCGGAGGAGACCCAGTACTTC	CAISESEETQYF
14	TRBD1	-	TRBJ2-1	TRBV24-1	TGTGCCACCAGTGGGACAGGGGATTTTGGTGAGCAGTTCTTC	CATSGTGDFGEQFF
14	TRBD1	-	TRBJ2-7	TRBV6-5	TGTGCCAGCAGTTTATACAGGGGTTCGGGCGAGCAGTACTTC	CASSLYRGSGEQYF
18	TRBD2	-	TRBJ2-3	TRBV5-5	TGTGCCAGCAGCTTACTAGCGGGGGGACCCATTAGCACAGATACGCAGTATTTT	CASSLLAGGPISTDTQYF
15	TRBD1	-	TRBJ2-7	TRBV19	TGTGCCAGTAGTCCACCGGGACAGAGCTCCTACGAGCAGTACTTC	CASSPPGQSSYEQYF
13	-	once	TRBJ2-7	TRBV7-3	TGTGCCAGCAGCTTAACACCCGGGGGTGAGCAGTACTTC	CASSLTPGGEQYF
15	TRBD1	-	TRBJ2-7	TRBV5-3	TGTGCCAGAAGCTTTCTGACAGGGGGCGACTACGAGCAGTACTTC	CARSFLTGGDYEQYF
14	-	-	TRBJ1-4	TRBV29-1	TGCAGCGCCCGCTCAGAGAGAACTAATGAAAAACTGTTTTTT	CSARSERTNEKLFF
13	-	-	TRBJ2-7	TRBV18	TGTGCCAGCTCACCAGCCAGGGCCTACGAGCAGTACTTC	CASSPARAYEQYF
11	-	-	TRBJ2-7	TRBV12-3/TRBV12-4	TGTGCCAGCAGTTTATCCACCGAGCAGTACTTC	CASSLSTEQYF
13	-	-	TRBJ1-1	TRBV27	TGTGCCAGCAGTGGCCGGGGCCACACTGAAGCTTTCTTT	CASSGRGHTEAFF
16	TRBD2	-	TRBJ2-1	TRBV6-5	TGTGCCAGCAGTTCCAGACTAGCGGGGAGAAACAATGAGCAGTTCTTC	CASSSRLAGRNNEQFF
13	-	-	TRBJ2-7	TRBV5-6	TGTGCCAGCAGCTTGGTACCCACCTACGAGCAGTACTTC	CASSLVPTYEQYF
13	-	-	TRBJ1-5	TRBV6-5	TGTGCCACCGGACTGGCCCCCAATCAGCCCCAGCATTTT	CATGLAPNQPQHF
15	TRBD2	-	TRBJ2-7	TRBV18	TGTGCCAGCTCTCGTCAGCGGGAGGGCCGGAGCGAGCAGTACTTC	CASSRQREGRSEQYF
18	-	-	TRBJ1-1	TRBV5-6	TGTGCCAGCAGCTTGACGGGTTCGGCCCCCTCAGCGGACACTGAAGCTTTCTTT	CASSLTGSAPSADTEAFF
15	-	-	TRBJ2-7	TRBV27	TGTGCCAGCAGTCTAATTTCCGGGACATCCTACGAGCAGTACTTC	CASSLISGTSYEQYF
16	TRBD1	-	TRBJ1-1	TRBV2	TGTGCCAGCAGGGTACCGGGACAGGGGGGGAACACTGAAGCTTTCTTT	CASRVPGQGGNTEAFF
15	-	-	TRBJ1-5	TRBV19	TGTGCCAGTACCGATACCGGGACGCCGAGGTTGGCCCAGCATTTT	CASTDTGTPRLAQHF
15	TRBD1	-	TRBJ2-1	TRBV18	TGTGCCAGCTCAGTAGCCGGGACAGGGGATTATGAGCAGTTCTTC	CASSVAGTGDYEQFF
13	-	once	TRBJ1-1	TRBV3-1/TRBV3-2	TGTGCCAGCAGCCCAATTTCAAACACTGAAGCTTTCTTT	CASSPISNTEAFF
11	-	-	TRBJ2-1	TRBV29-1	TGCAGCGTTGTGGGGTTGGCAGGGGAGTTCTTC	CSVVGLAGEFF
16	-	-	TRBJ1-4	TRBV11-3	TGTGCCAGCAGCTTAGACGCGACAGTGGGGGGTGAAAAACTGTTTTTT	CASSLDATVGGEKLFF
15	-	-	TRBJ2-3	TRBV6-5	TGTGCCAGCAGTTATACTTCGTTGGGGTTGAGTACGCAGTATTTT	CASSYTSLGLSTQYF
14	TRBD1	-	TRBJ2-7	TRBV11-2	TGTGCCAGCAGCTTAGCGGGACAGTTCTACGAGCAGTACTTC	CASSLAGQFYEQYF
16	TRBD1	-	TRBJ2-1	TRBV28	TGTGCCAGCAGTTTACCAGGACAGGGAGTCTACAATGAGCAGTTCTTC	CASSLPGQGVYNEQFF
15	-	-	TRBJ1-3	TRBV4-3	TGCGCCAGCAGCCTAGGCACGGGGGATGGAAACACCATATATTTT	CASSLGTGDGNTIYF
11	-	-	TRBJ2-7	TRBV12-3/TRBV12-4	TGTGCCAGCAGTTCCCTTGGGGAGCAGTACTTC	CASSSLGEQYF